Detailed here is one T cell receptor (beta chain). The same CDR3 also results from other DNA sequences found in this sample. The data derive from a study of shared clonotypes between healthy human individuals. Profiled with immunoSEQ multiplex PCR; TCRdb holds only in-frame clones, not every one. This sample has more than 400,000 clones, with about 85% found just once. V lost 0 bases and J 2 bases, leaving 5 bases between the germline ends. CDR1 and CDR2 (germline): SGHRS, YFSETQ. The CDR3 is made up of 13 amino acids. This clonotype originated in a woman aged 40-49 years in good health. Some clones in this sample may be carry-over from other donors' samples. This chain connects TRBV5-1 to TRBJ1-1; D is unresolved. The sample comprised PBMCs. CDR3 nucleotides: TGCGCCAGCAGCTTGGAGGTCAACACTGAAGCTTTCTTT. This translates into CASSLEVNTEAFF. Full variable domain (outside the CDR3, taken from reference TRBV5-1 and TRBJ1-1): KAGVTQTPRYLIKTRGQQVTLSCSPISGHRSVSWYQQTPGQGLQFLFEYFSETQRNKGNFPGRFSGRQFSNSRSEMNVSTLELGDSALYLCASSLEVNTEAFFGQGTRLTVV.